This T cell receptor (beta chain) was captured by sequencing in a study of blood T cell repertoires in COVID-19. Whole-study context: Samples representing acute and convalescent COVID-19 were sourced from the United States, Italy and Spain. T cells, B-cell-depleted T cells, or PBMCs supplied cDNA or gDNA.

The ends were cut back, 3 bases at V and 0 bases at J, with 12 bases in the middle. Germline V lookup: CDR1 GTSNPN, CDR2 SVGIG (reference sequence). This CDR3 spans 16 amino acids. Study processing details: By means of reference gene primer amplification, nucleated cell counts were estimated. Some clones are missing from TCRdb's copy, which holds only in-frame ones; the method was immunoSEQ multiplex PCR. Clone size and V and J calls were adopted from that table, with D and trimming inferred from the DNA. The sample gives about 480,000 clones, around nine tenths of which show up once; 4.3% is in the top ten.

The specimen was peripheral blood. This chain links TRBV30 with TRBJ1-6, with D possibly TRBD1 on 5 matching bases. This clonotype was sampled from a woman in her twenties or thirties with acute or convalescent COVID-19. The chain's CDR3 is CAWSETRASYNSPLHF. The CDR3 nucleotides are TGTGCCTGGAGCGAAACCAGGGCCTCCTATAATTCACCCCTCCACTTT.